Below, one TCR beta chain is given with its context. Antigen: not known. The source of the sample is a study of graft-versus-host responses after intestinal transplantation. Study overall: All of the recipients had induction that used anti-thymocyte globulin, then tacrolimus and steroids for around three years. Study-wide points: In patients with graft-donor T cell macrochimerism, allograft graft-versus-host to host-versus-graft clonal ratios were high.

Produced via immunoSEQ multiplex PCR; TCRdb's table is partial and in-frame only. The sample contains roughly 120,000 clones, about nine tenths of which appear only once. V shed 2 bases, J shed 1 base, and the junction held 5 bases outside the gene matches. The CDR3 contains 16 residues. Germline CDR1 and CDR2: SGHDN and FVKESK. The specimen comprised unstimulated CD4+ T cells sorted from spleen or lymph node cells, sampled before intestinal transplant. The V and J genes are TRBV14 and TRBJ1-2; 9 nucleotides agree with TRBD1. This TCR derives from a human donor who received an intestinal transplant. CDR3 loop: CASSQRGTGINYGYTF. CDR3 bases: TGTGCCAGCAGCCAAAGGGGGACAGGGATTAACTATGGCTACACCTTC.